The TCR beta chain described here comes from a study of patients and donors after allogeneic stem cell transplantation. This CDR3 has 14 residues. Trimming took off 1 base at V and 9 bases at J, with 16 bases between the two ends. In germline, CDR1 is GTSNPN, CDR2 SVGIG (reference sequence). Each CDR3 protein is one row after TCRdb ran MiXCR on the RT-PCR reads. This sample has about 87,000 distinct CDR3 sequences, with roughly 4.9% found just once. This clonotype was counted ten times or more. Input material: blood, either unsorted or a sorted T cell fraction (not recorded which). This chain uses TRBV30 with TRBJ2-1; D call uncertain. This sequence was found in a human donor who was either an allogeneic HSCT recipient or a stem cell or donor lymphocyte infusion donor (not recorded which). It is not recorded whose cells these are; they may come from a transplant donor. The CDR3 sequence: CAWSGSAQMGEQFF. In nucleotides, the CDR3 is TGTGCCTGGAGTGGGTCAGCCCAGATGGGTGAGCAGTTCTTC.